What follows is one T cell receptor (beta chain) and its context. Its antigen is undetermined. This sample was taken from a study of T cell responses to AZD1222 COVID-19 vaccine. Regarding the study as a whole: Baseline seropositivity occurred in only a handful of AZD1222 recipients. Reportedly, nearly half of unique spike TCRs recognized epitopes outside B.1.351/B.1.1.7 mutations. Recipients of two AZD1222 doses showed rising Spike-specific TCR breadth and depth.

The assay was immunoSEQ multiplex PCR, and TCRdb's table has in-frame clones only and misses some. The repertoire holds around 150,000 clones, 85% to 95% seen once, with 1.5% to 2% in the top ten. The CDR3 has 13 amino acids. V lost 6 bases and J lost 10; bases outside the gene matches: 10. Per germline, CDR1 MNHEY and CDR2 SVGAGI. The receptor's source is an adult in good health. The sequencing used peripheral blood, collected on day 0 of AZD1222 vaccination. The rearrangement uses TRBV6-5 and TRBJ1-1, with TRBD1 matching over 8 bases. The CDR3 nucleotides read TGTGCCAGCAGGGAGACAGGGGCAGGAGTAGCTTTCTTT. Its protein product is CASRETGAGVAFF.